Listed here are 20 T cell receptor beta chains from one sample, sequenced in a study of blood T cell repertoires in COVID-19. Method: immunoSEQ multiplex PCR; TCRdb's copy keeps in-frame clones and lacks some. The sample carries fewer than 200,000 clones, around 83% recorded once. The sequencing sample was made of PBMCs or T cells enriched from blood (not recorded which). The receptors were sampled from a woman aged 45-65 years in a cohort exposed to, infected with or recovered from COVID-19 (not recorded which).

The chain joins TRBV10-3 to TRBJ2-7, with 7 bases lining up with TRBD1. The CDR3 consists of 18 residues. Germline V gene data show CDR1 as ENHRY and CDR2 as SYGVKD. V was clipped by 0 bases and J by 1 base; unmatched bases: 12. Written as DNA, the CDR3 is TGTGCCATCAGTGAGTCTGTCAGGGGCAGGGGGTCGTCCTACGAGCAGTACTTC. Translation gives CAISESVRGRGSSYEQYF.

This chain joins TRBV7-2 and TRBJ2-3; 12 nucleotides line up with TRBD2. V was clipped by 0 bases and J by 6 bases; unmatched bases: 4. CDR1 is SGHTA, CDR2 FQGNSA, per germline. This CDR3 comprises 16 residues. CDR3 bases: TGTGCCAGCAGCTTAGCGCCTAGCGGGGGGGCGGATACGCAGTATTTT. Amino acid sequence: CASSLAPSGGADTQYF.

J is TRBJ1-5 and V is TRBV6-5, with TRBD1 identical over 12 bases. Germline V gives CDR1 MNHEY, CDR2 SVGAGI. The CDR3 length is 16 residues. V gave up 0 bases and J gave up 7 bases; unmatched junction bases: 4. In DNA, the CDR3 is TGTGCCAGCAGTTACTCAGGGACAGGGGGCGGACAGCCCCAGCATTTT. Amino acids: CASSYSGTGGGQPQHF.

The J gene is TRBJ2-7, the V gene TRBV18; D perhaps matches TRBD1 (6 bases). Per germline, CDR1 KGHSH and CDR2 LQKENI. V gave up 3 bases and J gave up 3 bases, with 9 bases separating them. The CDR3 is made up of 13 amino acids. The CDR3 region has the DNA TGTGCCAGCTCACCGGGACATCGCTACGAGCAGTACTTC. This sequence encodes CASSPGHRYEQYF.

This clone was seen only once. The chain links TRBV29-1 to TRBJ2-7, with TRBD1 identical over 7 bases. This CDR3 region has 14 residues. After removal of 0 bases from V and 1 base from J, the junction contained 3 bases not matched to a gene. Germline V gene data show CDR1 as SQVTM and CDR2 as ANQGSEA. CDR3 coding DNA: TGCAGCGTTGAAGACCGGGACAGATCCTACGAGCAGTACTTC. Its translation is CSVEDRDRSYEQYF.

This sequence joins TRBV28 and TRBJ1-1; the match to TRBD1 covers 8 bases. V trimming: 6 bases; J trimming: 5 bases; junction bases outside the gene matches: 11. Germline V gives CDR1 MDHEN, CDR2 SYDVKM. This CDR3 has 15 amino acids. CDR3 sequence (DNA): TGTGCCAGCAGAGCCGTGGACAGGGTTGGGACTGAAGCTTTCTTT. It specifies CASRAVDRVGTEAFF.

CDR3 in DNA: TGTGCCAGCTCTTTCTTAGAACAGGAGCAGTTCTTC. Protein product: CASSFLEQEQFF. The chain couples TRBV18 to TRBJ2-1; no firm D call. This CDR3 comprises 12 residues. CDR1 and CDR2 (germline): KGHSH, LQKENI. Trimming stripped 6 bases from V and 10 bases from J, with 13 bases between.

The rearrangement uses TRBV3-1 (or the pseudogene TRBV3-2) and TRBJ1-2; 10 bases map to TRBD1. CDR1 and CDR2 from the germline V gene are LGHDT and YNNKEL (reference sequence). This CDR3 is 15 amino acids long. V lost 0 bases, J lost 8 bases, and 6 bases stayed unmatched. CDR3 nucleotides: TGTGCCAGCAGCCAAGACTCCGGGACAGGGGTGGGCTACACCTTC. Its protein product is CASSQDSGTGVGYTF.

The V gene is TRBV7-9, the J gene TRBJ2-5; a possible D gene is TRBD2 (6 bases). CDR1 is SEHNR, CDR2 FQNEAQ, per germline (reference sequence). V was shortened by 4 bases and J by 3 bases, with 12 bases between the two germline ends. The CDR3 runs to 14 residues. CDR3 sequence: CASSSPWGEETQYF. For the CDR3, the DNA is TGTGCCAGCAGCTCACCGTGGGGGGAAGAGACCCAGTACTTC.

V gene TRBV28 combines with J gene TRBJ1-1; a possible D gene is TRBD1 (6 bases). CDR1 and CDR2 from the germline V gene are MDHEN and SYDVKM. V was trimmed by 2 bases and J by 7 bases, leaving 11 bases between them. The length of the CDR3 is 13 residues. This chain's CDR3 is CASSLQGRVEAFF. As DNA, the CDR3 is TGTGCCAGCAGTTTACAGGGGAGGGTTGAAGCTTTCTTT.

This chain connects TRBV27 to TRBJ1-5, with 7 bases aligning to TRBD1. Trimming at V came to 4 bases and at J to 1 base, leaving 16 bases not matched to a gene. From germline, CDR1 is MNHEY and CDR2 SMNVEV (reference sequence). The CDR3 loop spans 19 amino acids. This chain's CDR3 is CASSSRPIRQGVSNQPQHF. The DNA for the CDR3 is TGTGCCAGCAGTTCACGGCCGATAAGGCAGGGGGTGAGCAATCAGCCCCAGCATTTT.

The chain combines TRBV25-1 with TRBJ1-6, with 7 positions matching TRBD1. V lost 6 bases and J lost 4; bases outside the gene matches: 9. The CDR3 consists of 16 residues. Per the germline V gene, CDR1 is MGHDK and CDR2 is SYGVNS. The CDR3 DNA reads TGTGCCAGCAGGTGGGGACAGTCTGGGTATAATTCACCCCTCCACTTT. Its translation: CASRWGQSGYNSPLHF. Complete variable domain (other parts from reference TRBV25-1 and TRBJ1-6): EADIYQTPRYLVIGTGKKITLECSQTMGHDKMYWYQQDPGMELHLIHYSYGVNSTEKGDLSSESTVSRIRTEHFPLTLESARPSHTSQYLCASRWGQSGYNSPLHFGNGTRLTVT.

The count of this clone is one. The V gene is TRBV7-6, the J gene TRBJ2-7; TRBD1 might be the D (5 bases). V lost 1 base to trimming and J lost 6 bases, with 10 bases between them. Per the germline V gene, CDR1 is SGHVS and CDR2 is FNYEAQ. CDR3 length equals 13 residues. CDR3 loop: CASSLDAQGEQYF. The CDR3 DNA follows: TGTGCCAGCAGCTTAGACGCGCAGGGCGAGCAGTACTTC.

The rearrangement joins TRBV10-2 to TRBJ2-1; TRBD2 matches at 7 bases. The V gene end was trimmed by 3 bases and the J gene end by 8 bases; junction bases not matched to a gene: 10. CDR1 WSHSY and CDR2 SAAADI come from the germline V gene. There are 15 residues in the CDR3. The CDR3 loop is CASSDSSTSSYEQFF. The CDR3 nucleotides read TGCGCCAGCAGTGATTCGTCGACTAGCAGCTATGAGCAGTTCTTC.

The sample holds a few counts of this clone. This rearrangement joins TRBV5-1 to TRBJ2-1, with D tentatively TRBD2 (6 bases). This CDR3 comprises 14 residues. Trimming removed 0 bases from V and 6 bases from J, with 10 bases in between. Germline-derived CDR1 and CDR2 are SGHRS and YFSETQ. The CDR3 DNA is TGCGCCAGCAGCTTGGGGGAGGTGTCCAATGAGCAGTTCTTC. Its translation is CASSLGEVSNEQFF.

This chain joins TRBV11-3 and TRBJ2-5; 7 bases agree with TRBD1. J gave up 0 bases and V 3 bases, and 4 bases lay outside the gene matches. Germline values: CDR1 SGHNT, CDR2 YENEEA. This CDR3 spans 15 amino acids. The CDR3 region has the DNA TGTGCCAGCAGCTTGGGACAGTCCTACCAAGAGACCCAGTACTTC. Amino acids: CASSLGQSYQETQYF.

The J gene is TRBJ1-5, the V gene TRBV2; TRBD1 matches 7 bases. V lost 7 bases and J lost 3; bases outside the gene matches: 12. This CDR3 contains 16 residues. Germline-derived CDR1 and CDR2 are SNHLY and FYNNEI. The CDR3 bases are TGTGCCAGCAAAAGTCAGACAGGGTCGACCAATCAGCCCCAGCATTTT. Translating gives CASKSQTGSTNQPQHF.

As regards this clone: A junction boundary mismatches the germline segment, possibly from a read error. V usage is TRBV7-7 and J usage is TRBJ2-5, with 7 bases lining up with TRBD2. Germline CDR1 is SSHAT and CDR2 is FNYEAQ (reference sequence). This CDR3 has 16 amino acids. CDR3 amino acids: CASSLGGVGSQETQYF. CDR3 DNA: TGTGCTAGCAGCTTGGGGGGGGTGGGCTCCCAAGAGACCCAGTACTTC.

J is TRBJ2-5 and V is TRBV10-3, with D possibly TRBD2 on 6 matching bases. Germline loops: CDR1 ENHRY, CDR2 SYGVKD. The CDR3 runs 13 residues. V was pared by 3 bases and J by 6 bases, with 11 bases between. The CDR3 protein is CAISERGWQTQYF. The DNA of the CDR3 is TGTGCCATCAGTGAACGGGGGTGGCAGACCCAGTACTTC.

This chain uses TRBV6-2 or TRBV6-3 with TRBJ2-1, with 10 nucleotides matching TRBD2. The CDR3 spans 15 residues. The germline V gene has CDR1 MNHEY and CDR2 SVGEGT. V gave up 6 bases and J gave up 4 bases; unmatched junction bases: 6. The CDR3 here is CASSSGTSEYNEQFF. The CDR3 nucleotides are TGTGCCAGCAGCTCCGGGACTAGCGAGTACAATGAGCAGTTCTTC.